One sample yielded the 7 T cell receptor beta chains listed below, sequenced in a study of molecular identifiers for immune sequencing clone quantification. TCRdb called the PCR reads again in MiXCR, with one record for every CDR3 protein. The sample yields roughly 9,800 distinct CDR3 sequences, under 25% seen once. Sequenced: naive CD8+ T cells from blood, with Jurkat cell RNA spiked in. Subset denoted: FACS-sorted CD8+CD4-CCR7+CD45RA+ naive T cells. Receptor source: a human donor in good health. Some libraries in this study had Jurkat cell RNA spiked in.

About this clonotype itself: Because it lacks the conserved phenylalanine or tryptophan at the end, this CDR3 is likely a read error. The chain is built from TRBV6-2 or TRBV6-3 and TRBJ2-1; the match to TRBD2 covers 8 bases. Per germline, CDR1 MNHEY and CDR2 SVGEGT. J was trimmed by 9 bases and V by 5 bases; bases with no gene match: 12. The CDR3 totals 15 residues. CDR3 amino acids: CASSQKSGSDGEQFS. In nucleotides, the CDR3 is TGTGCCAGCAGTCAGAAAAGCGGGAGCGACGGTGAGCAGTTCTCC.

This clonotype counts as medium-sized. CDR3 coding DNA: TGTGCCAGCAGTTATGGGTTTGGAAATGAGCAGTTCTTC. Amino acid sequence: CASSYGFGNEQFF. The chain couples TRBV6-5 to TRBJ2-1; D remains unclear. Germline V gene data show CDR1 as MNHEY and CDR2 as SVGAGI. Trimming removed 3 bases from V and 7 bases from J, with 10 bases in between. The CDR3 has 13 residues.

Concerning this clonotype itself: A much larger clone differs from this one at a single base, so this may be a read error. Written as DNA, the CDR3 is TGCAGTGCTAGACGCCGGGACAGGAGCTCCTACGCGCAGTACTTC. This sequence encodes CSARRRDRSSYAQYF. This chain connects TRBV20-1 to TRBJ2-7, with 8 positions matching TRBD1. The CDR3 extends over 15 amino acids. Germline V gives CDR1 DFQATT, CDR2 SNEGSKA (reference sequence).

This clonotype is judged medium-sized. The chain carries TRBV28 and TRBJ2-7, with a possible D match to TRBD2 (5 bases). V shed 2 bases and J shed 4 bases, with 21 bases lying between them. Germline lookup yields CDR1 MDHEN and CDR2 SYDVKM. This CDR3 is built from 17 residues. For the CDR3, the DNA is TGTGCCAGCAGTTTAAGAGGAGAGTATAGCGCCTTGTACGAGCAGTACTTC. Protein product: CASSLRGEYSALYEQYF.

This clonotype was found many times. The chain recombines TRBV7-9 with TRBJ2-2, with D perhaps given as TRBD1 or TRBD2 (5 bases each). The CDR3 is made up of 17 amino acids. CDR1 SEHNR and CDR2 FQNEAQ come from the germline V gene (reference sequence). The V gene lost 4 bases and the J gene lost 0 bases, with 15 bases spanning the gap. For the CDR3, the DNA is TGTGCCAGCAGCTGGGGACCACCTACCGCGAACACCGGGGAGCTGTTTTTT. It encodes CASSWGPPTANTGELFF.

CDR3 coding DNA: TGTGCCAGCAGTTTAGAACCGGGCGGCTACGGCAATCAGCCCCAGCATTTT. Translated, it gives CASSLEPGGYGNQPQHF. The chain carries TRBV12-3 or TRBV12-4 and TRBJ1-5; D is unclear. CDR3 length: 17 residues. V gave up 1 base and J gave up 2 bases, with 15 bases separating them.

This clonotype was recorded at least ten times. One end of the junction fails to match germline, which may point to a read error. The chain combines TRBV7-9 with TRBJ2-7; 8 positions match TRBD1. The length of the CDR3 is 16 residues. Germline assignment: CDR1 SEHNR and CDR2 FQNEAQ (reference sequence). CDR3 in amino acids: CANSPKVPGGSDEQYF. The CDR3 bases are TGTGCCAACAGCCCTAAGGTTCCAGGGGGCTCGGACGAGCAGTACTTC.